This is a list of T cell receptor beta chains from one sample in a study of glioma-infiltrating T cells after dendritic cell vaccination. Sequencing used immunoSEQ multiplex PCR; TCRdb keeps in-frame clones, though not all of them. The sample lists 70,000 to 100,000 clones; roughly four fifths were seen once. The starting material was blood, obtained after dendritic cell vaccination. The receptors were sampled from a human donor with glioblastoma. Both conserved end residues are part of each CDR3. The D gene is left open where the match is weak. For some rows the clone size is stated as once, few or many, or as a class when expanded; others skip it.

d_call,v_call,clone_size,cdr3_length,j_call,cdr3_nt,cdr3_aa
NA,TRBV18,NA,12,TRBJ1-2,TGTGCCAGCTCGGAAGACAGGTCCGGCTACACCTTC,CASSEDRSGYTF
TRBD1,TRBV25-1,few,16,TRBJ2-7,TGTGCCAGCAGTGATCCTACCCGGACAGGGTCCTACGAGCAGTACTTC,CASSDPTRTGSYEQYF
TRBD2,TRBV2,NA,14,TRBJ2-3,TGTGCCAGCAGTAGCGGGGGGTTGGCAGATACGCAGTATTTT,CASSSGGLADTQYF
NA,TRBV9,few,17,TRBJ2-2,TGTGCCAGCAGCGTAGCTTCCTACAGGGCGATGGCCGGGGAGCTGTTTTTT,CASSVASYRAMAGELFF
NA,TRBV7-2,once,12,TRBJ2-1,TGTGCCAGCAGCTTAGACCTCCTAGAGCAGTTCTTC,CASSLDLLEQFF
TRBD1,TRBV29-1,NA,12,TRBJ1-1,TGCAGCGTCAGGACAGGGGGCACTGAAGCTTTCTTT,CSVRTGGTEAFF
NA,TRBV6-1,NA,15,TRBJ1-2,TGTGCCAGCAGTGAAGGTATCCTCGGGGGGCATGGCTACACCTTC,CASSEGILGGHGYTF
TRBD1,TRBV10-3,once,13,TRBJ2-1,TGTGCCATCAGTGCAGGGGGCGAGGATGAGCAGTTCTTC,CAISAGGEDEQFF
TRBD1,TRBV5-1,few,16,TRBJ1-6,TGCGCCAGCAGCCTGACAGGGGCGATTGATGGTTCACCCCTCCACTTT,CASSLTGAIDGSPLHF
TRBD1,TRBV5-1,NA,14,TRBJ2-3,TGCGCCAGCAGCCAAGGACAGGGGTCGCTCGCGCAGTATTTT,CASSQGQGSLAQYF
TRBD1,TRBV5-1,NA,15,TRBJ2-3,TGCGCCAGCAGCTTCGGGGACAGGGCCCCAGATACGCAGTATTTT,CASSFGDRAPDTQYF
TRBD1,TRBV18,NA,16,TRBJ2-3,TGTGCCAGCTCACCACCTTCACAGGGGGCTAGAGATACGCAGTATTTT,CASSPPSQGARDTQYF
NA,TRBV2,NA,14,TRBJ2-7,TGTGCCAGCAGAACGAATCCCCAGGGGAACGAGCAGTACTTC,CASRTNPQGNEQYF
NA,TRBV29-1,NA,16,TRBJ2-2,TGCAGCGTTGCTACCCCCGGGACACTCAACACCGGGGAGCTGTTTTTT,CSVATPGTLNTGELFF
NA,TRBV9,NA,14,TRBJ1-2,TGTGCCAGCAGCGAAGGAATGATACAGTGGGGCTACACCTTC,CASSEGMIQWGYTF
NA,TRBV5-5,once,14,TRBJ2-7,TGTGCCAGCAGCTTGGTAGGAGGATCCTACGAGCAGTACTTC,CASSLVGGSYEQYF
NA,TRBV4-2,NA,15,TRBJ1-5,TGTGCCAGCAGCCAAGATAGGGGGGGGCGTCAGCCCCAGCATTTT,CASSQDRGGRQPQHF
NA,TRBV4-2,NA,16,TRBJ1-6,TGTGCCAGCAGCCAAGCACGGAGCTCCTATAATTCACCCCTCCACTTT,CASSQARSSYNSPLHF
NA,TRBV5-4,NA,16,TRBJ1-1,TGTGCCAGCAGCTTGTACAGGGCAAGCATGAACACTGAAGCTTTCTTT,CASSLYRASMNTEAFF
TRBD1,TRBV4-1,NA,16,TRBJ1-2,TGCGCCAGCAGCCGAGGACAGGGGATGAAGGAGTATGGCTACACCTTC,CASSRGQGMKEYGYTF
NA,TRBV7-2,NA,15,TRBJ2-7,TGTGCCAGCAGCTTAGTAGGTCAGGGGAATCGGGAGCAGTACTTC,CASSLVGQGNREQYF
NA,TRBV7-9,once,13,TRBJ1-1,TGTGCCAGCAGCTACAGTAAGAACACTGAAGCTTTCTTT,CASSYSKNTEAFF
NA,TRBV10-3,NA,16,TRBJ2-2,TGTGCCATCAGTGTGGTACTAGCAGAAAAGGGCGGGGAGCTGTTTTTT,CAISVVLAEKGGELFF
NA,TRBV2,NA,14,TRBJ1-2,TGTGCCAGCAGTGAAATCAGGGCGCACTATGGCTACACCTTC,CASSEIRAHYGYTF
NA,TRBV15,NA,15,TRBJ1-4,TGTGCCACCAGCAGAGATGCAGGAGGAGATGAAAAACTGTTTTTT,CATSRDAGGDEKLFF
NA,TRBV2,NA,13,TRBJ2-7,TGTGCCAGCAGGGGCCGGGCCTCGGGGGAGCAGTACTTC,CASRGRASGEQYF
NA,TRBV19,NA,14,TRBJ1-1,TGTGCCAGTAGTCCAATCGGTATGAACACTGAAGCTTTCTTT,CASSPIGMNTEAFF
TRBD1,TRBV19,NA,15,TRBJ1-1,TGTGCCAGTAGTGCCCGACAGGGGTTGAACACTGAAGCTTTCTTT,CASSARQGLNTEAFF
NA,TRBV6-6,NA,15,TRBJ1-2,TGTGCCAGCAGTTACAAGGGAGGGGTTGACTATGGCTACACCTTC,CASSYKGGVDYGYTF
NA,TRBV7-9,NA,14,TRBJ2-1,TGTGCCAGCAGCTGGGACACCAACTACAATGAGCAGTTCTTC,CASSWDTNYNEQFF
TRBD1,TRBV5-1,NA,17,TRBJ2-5,TGCGCCAGCAGCTTGGAGGAGGGGGACAGGGGTTGGGAGACCCAGTACTTC,CASSLEEGDRGWETQYF
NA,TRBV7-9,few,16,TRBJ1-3,TGTGCCAGCAGCTTAGGGACAGAGAGCTCTGGAAACACCATATATTTT,CASSLGTESSGNTIYF
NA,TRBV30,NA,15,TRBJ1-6,TGTGCCTGGAGTACCTCGACTGCCGAGGATTCACCCCTCCACTTT,CAWSTSTAEDSPLHF
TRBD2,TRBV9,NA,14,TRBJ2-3,TGTGCCAGCAGCGTTGGGACTAGGCAAGATACGCAGTATTTT,CASSVGTRQDTQYF
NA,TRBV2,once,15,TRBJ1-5,TGTGCCAGCAGGCAGCGTAGCTATAGCAATCAGCCCCAGCATTTT,CASRQRSYSNQPQHF
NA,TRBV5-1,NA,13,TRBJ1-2,TGCGCCAGCAGCTTAGACTGGGACTATGGCTACACCTTC,CASSLDWDYGYTF
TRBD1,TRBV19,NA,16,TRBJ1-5,TGTGCCAGTAACCCCCTAGACAGGGGCGAGGGTCAGCCCCAGCATTTT,CASNPLDRGEGQPQHF
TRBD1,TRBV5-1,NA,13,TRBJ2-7,TGCGCCAGCAGCTTAGGGACAGTCTACGAGCAGTACTTC,CASSLGTVYEQYF
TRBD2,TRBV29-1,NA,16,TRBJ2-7,TGCAGCGTTGGAGGGATAGCGGGGGGAAAAACCTACGAGCAGTACTTC,CSVGGIAGGKTYEQYF
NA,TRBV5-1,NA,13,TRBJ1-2,TGCGCCAGCAGTCAGGACAGCGTCTATGGCTACACCTTC,CASSQDSVYGYTF
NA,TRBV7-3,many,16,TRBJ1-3,TGTGCCAGCAGCTTAATGGACAGCTCCTCTGGAAACACCATATATTTT,CASSLMDSSSGNTIYF
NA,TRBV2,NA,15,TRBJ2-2,TGTGCCAGCAGCCTCTCCGAAGGCGGGACCGGGGAGCTGTTTTTT,CASSLSEGGTGELFF
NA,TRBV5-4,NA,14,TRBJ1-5,TGTGCCAGCAGCGTACAGGGTGGTAATCAGCCCCAGCATTTT,CASSVQGGNQPQHF
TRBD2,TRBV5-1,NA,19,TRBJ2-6,TGCGCCAGCAGCTTGGCACCTAGCGGTAATCCCTCTGGGGCCAACGTCCTGACTTTC,CASSLAPSGNPSGANVLTF
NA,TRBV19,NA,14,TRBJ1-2,TGTGCCAGTAGTTTTAGACCGACATCCTATGGCTACACCTTC,CASSFRPTSYGYTF
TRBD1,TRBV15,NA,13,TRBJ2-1,TGTGCCACCAGCGGGAGACAGGGCGATGAGCAGTTCTTC,CATSGRQGDEQFF
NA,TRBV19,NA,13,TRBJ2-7,TGTGCCAGTAGTATTCTCAGGGGCTACGAGCAGTACTTC,CASSILRGYEQYF
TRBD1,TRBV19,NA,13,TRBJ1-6,TGTGCCAGTAGTACAGGGGGCCATTCACCCCTCCACTTT,CASSTGGHSPLHF
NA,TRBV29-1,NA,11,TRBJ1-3,TGCAGCTTTTCCGCGGGGAACACCATATATTTT,CSFSAGNTIYF